This TCR beta chain was sequenced in a study of T cells in localized non-small cell lung cancer. V shed 10 bases and J 4 bases; nucleotides not matched to a gene: 10. CDR1 is LNHDA and CDR2 is SQIVND in the germline V gene (reference sequence). This CDR3 is built from 14 residues. Overall study findings and caveats: A higher density of T cells in blood coincided with extended overall survival.

About this clone itself: Its antigen remains unidentified.

Assay used: immunoSEQ multiplex PCR; TCRdb lists only in-frame clones, some missing. Among roughly 4,000 clones listed, 20% to 25% were seen once. This TCR was recovered from a woman aged 35 to 70 with stage I lung adenocarcinoma. Sequences were derived from lung tumor tissue, sampled before any cancer treatment. The chain uses TRBV19 and TRBJ1-5; 7 nucleotides line up with TRBD1. The CDR3 DNA sequence: TGTGCCACCCGAGAGACAGGGCAAAATCAGCCCCAGCATTTT. Encoded protein: CATRETGQNQPQHF.